What follows are 10 T cell receptor beta chains derived from one specimen sequenced in a study of shared clonotypes between healthy human individuals. Assay: immunoSEQ multiplex PCR; the TCRdb copy retains only in-frame clones and omits some. The table has about 1 million clones, roughly 80% seen once; the top ten hold 1.4%. The material sequenced was memory CD4+ T cells sorted from blood. The subset here: CD45RA-negative fraction. These receptors came from a young man in good health.

This chain links TRBV4-2 with TRBJ1-6, with D possibly matching TRBD1 (5 bases). Germline loops: CDR1 LGHNA, CDR2 YNFKEQ. The CDR3 is made up of 13 amino acids. The CDR3 spells CAARGGDYSPLHF. CDR3 coding DNA: TGTGCTGCCCGGGGCGGCGACTATTCACCCCTCCACTTT.

This sequence joins TRBV30 and TRBJ2-2; 8 bases match TRBD1. V lost 3 bases, J lost 5 bases, and 5 bases stayed unmatched. Germline CDR1 GTSNPN, CDR2 SVGIG (reference sequence). The CDR3 spans 14 residues. The chain's CDR3 is CAWSPGQATGELFF. CDR3 bases: TGTGCCTGGAGCCCGGGACAGGCTACCGGGGAGCTGTTTTTT. Combining the CDR3 with reference TRBV30 and TRBJ2-2 gives the whole variable domain SQTIHQWPATLVQPVGSPLSLECTVEGTSNPNLYWYRQAAGRGLQLLFYSVGIGQISSEVPQNLSASRPQDRQFILSSKKLLLSDSGFYLCAWSPGQATGELFFGEGSRLTVL.

The chain uses TRBV7-2 and TRBJ2-5, with TRBD2 matching 7 bases. The germline CDR1 and CDR2 sequences are SGHTA and FQGNSA. This CDR3 comprises 14 residues. Trimming removed 4 bases from V and 1 base from J; junction bases left unmatched: 3. The CDR3 loop is CASSSGGTQETQYF. CDR3 coding DNA: TGTGCCAGCAGCTCGGGAGGCACCCAAGAGACCCAGTACTTC.

The rearrangement joins TRBV14 to TRBJ1-6; TRBD1 agrees at 10 bases. This CDR3 is 15 amino acids long. Germline CDR1 reads SGHDN; CDR2 reads FVKESK. J lost 7 bases, V lost 1 base, and 1 base had no gene match. The CDR3 spells CASSQVGQGNSPLHF. As DNA, the CDR3 is TGTGCCAGCAGCCAAGTGGGACAGGGGAATTCACCCCTCCACTTT. The variable domain in full, completed from reference TRBV14 and TRBJ1-6, reads EAGVTQFPSHSVIEKGQTVTLRCDPISGHDNLYWYRRVMGKEIKFLLHFVKESKQDESGMPNNRFLAERTGGTYSTLKVQPAELEDSGVYFCASSQVGQGNSPLHFGNGTRLTVT.

On this clone itself: Within the sample, other DNA sequences also encode this same CDR3. This chain connects TRBV7-2 to TRBJ2-7; D is unresolved. V shed 2 bases and J shed 3 bases, with 5 bases lying between them. CDR1 and CDR2 (germline): SGHTA, FQGNSA. This CDR3 is built from 12 residues. The CDR3, as DNA: TGTGCCAGCAGCTTACCTGGCTACGAGCAGTACTTC. It yields the protein CASSLPGYEQYF.

In its sample, this clone was seen once. V gene TRBV6-1 combines with J gene TRBJ1-4; no clear D. Germline CDR1 and CDR2: MNHNS and SASEGT. The CDR3 covers 14 residues. Trimming removed 5 bases from V and 0 bases from J, with 7 bases in between. The CDR3 region is CASSRVATNEKLFF. The CDR3 nucleotides are TGTGCCAGCAGTCGGGTAGCAACTAATGAAAAACTGTTTTTT.

The J gene is TRBJ1-1, the V gene TRBV7-2; possible D gene TRBD1, 5 bases. With 2 bases removed from V and 2 bases from J, the gap between germline ends came to 9 bases. This CDR3 is 14 amino acids long. The V gene's germline CDR1 is SGHTA and CDR2 FQGNSA. In DNA form, the CDR3 reads TGTGCCAGCAGCTTAAAGGGGTTAAACACTGAAGCTTTCTTT. Translation gives CASSLKGLNTEAFF.

The rearrangement joins TRBV7-8 to TRBJ2-6; D gene uncertain. The germline V gene has CDR1 SGHVS and CDR2 FQNEAQ. The length of the CDR3 is 14 residues. V was trimmed by 5 bases and J by 0 bases, leaving 5 bases between them. CDR3 loop: CASSPNSGANVLTF. The CDR3, as DNA: TGTGCCAGCAGCCCTAACTCTGGGGCCAACGTCCTGACTTTC.

The V call is TRBV18, the J call TRBJ2-7; unclear D gene. CDR1 is KGHSH, CDR2 LQKENI, per germline. This CDR3 is built from 16 residues. V lost 0 bases to trimming and J lost 3 bases, with 15 bases between them. The CDR3 is CASSPPTRRGVYEQYF. The CDR3 nucleotides are TGTGCCAGCTCACCACCGACACGGAGAGGCGTCTACGAGCAGTACTTC.

The rearrangement joins TRBV5-6 to TRBJ2-3; D possibly uses TRBD1 or TRBD2 (5 bases each). Per germline, CDR1 SGHDT and CDR2 YYEEEE. CDR3 length: 16 residues. Trimming cost V 4 bases and J 6 bases, with 21 bases left between them. The CDR3 loop is CASSRPSGSGSDTQYF. In DNA form, the CDR3 reads TGTGCCAGCAGCCGGCCGTCAGGGAGTGGTTCGGATACGCAGTATTTT.